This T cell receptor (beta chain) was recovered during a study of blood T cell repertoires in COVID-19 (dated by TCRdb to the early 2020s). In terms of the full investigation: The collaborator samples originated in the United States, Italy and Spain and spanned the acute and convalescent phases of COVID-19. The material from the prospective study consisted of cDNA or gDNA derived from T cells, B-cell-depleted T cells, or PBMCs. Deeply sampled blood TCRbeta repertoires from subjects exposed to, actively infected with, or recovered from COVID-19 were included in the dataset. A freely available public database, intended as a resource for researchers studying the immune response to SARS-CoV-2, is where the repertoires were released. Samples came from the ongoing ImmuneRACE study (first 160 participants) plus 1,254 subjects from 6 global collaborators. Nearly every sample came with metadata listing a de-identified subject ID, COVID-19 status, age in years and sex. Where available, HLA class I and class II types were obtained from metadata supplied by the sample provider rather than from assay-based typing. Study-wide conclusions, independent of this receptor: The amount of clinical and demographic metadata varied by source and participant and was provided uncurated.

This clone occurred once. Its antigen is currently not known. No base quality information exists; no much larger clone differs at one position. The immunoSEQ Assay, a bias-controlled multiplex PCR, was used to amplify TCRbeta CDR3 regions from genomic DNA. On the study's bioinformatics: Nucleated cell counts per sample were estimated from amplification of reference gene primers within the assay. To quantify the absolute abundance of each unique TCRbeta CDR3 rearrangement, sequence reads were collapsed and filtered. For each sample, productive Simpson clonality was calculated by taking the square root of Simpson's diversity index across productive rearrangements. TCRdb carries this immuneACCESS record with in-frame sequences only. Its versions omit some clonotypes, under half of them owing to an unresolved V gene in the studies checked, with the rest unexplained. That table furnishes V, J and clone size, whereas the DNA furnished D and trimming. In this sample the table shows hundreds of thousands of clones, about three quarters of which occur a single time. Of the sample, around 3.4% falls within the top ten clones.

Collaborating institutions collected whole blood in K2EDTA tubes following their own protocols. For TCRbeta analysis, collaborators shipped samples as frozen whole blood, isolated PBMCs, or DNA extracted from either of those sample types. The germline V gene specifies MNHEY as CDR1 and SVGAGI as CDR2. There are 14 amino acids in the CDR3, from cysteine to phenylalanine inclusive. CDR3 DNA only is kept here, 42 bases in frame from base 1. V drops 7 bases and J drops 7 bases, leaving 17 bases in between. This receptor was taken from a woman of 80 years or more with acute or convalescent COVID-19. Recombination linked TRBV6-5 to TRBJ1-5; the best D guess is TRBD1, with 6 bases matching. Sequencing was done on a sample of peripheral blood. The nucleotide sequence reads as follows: TGTGCCAGCAACCCAGGGGAGATGAGACAGCCCCAGCATTTT. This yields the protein CASNPGEMRQPQHF.